These T cell receptor beta chains were read from a single sample in a study of human T cells and chemical hapten exposure. TCRdb recomputed calls from the RACE reads with MiXCR, one row per CDR3 protein. Of fewer than 70,000 distinct CDR3 sequences in the sample, roughly 6.7% were seen once. The specimen was whole blood, collected in connection with sensitization to the hapten diphenylcyclopropenone (DPC). Receptors were obtained from a woman in her twenties or thirties with alopecia areata. Some clones in this sample may be carry-over from other donors' samples. Both conserved end residues are part of each CDR3. D genes are given only for firm matches. Clone size is given for some rows only: seen once, a few or many times, or a class if the clone is expanded.

V	size	J	D	CDR3	DNA
TRBV7-2	many	TRBJ2-2	TRBD2	CASSLGDLAGKNTGELFF	TGTGCCAGCAGCTTAGGAGATCTAGCGGGGAAGAACACCGGGGAGCTGTTTTTT
TRBV6-5	many	TRBJ2-1	NA	CASSTSNSQGGNEQFF	TGTGCCAGCAGTACCTCAAATAGCCAAGGGGGAAATGAGCAGTTCTTC
TRBV20-1	many	TRBJ1-2	TRBD1	CSASLVGQSSYGYTF	TGCAGTGCTAGCCTCGTGGGACAGAGCAGCTATGGCTACACCTTC
TRBV9	many	TRBJ1-1	NA	CASSVVVGGLEAFF	TGTGCCAGCAGCGTAGTGGTCGGGGGACTTGAAGCTTTCTTT
TRBV10-3	many	TRBJ2-7	TRBD1	CAISESGTGGSEQYF	TGTGCCATCAGTGAGTCGGGGACAGGGGGCTCCGAGCAGTACTTC
TRBV20-1	NA	TRBJ1-1	NA	CSVPGQANTEAFF	TGCAGTGTCCCGGGACAAGCGAACACTGAAGCTTTCTTT
TRBV20-1	NA	TRBJ2-7	TRBD2	CSAEVGGGYEQYF	TGCAGTGCTGAGGTCGGGGGAGGGTACGAGCAGTACTTC
TRBV12-3/TRBV12-4	NA	TRBJ1-1	NA	CASSLSGSTEAFF	TGTGCCAGCAGTTTATCGGGTTCCACTGAAGCTTTCTTT
TRBV15	NA	TRBJ1-1	NA	CATSREVQAVSEAFF	TGTGCCACCAGCAGAGAGGTGCAGGCCGTTTCCGAAGCTTTCTTT
TRBV5-4	NA	TRBJ1-4	TRBD1	CASSKPGTVNEKLFF	TGTGCCAGCAGCAAGCCCGGGACAGTTAATGAAAAACTGTTTTTT
TRBV11-2	few	TRBJ2-1	NA	CASSLVRGTRGHEQFF	TGTGCCAGCAGCTTGGTCAGGGGGACTAGGGGCCATGAGCAGTTCTTC